This TCR beta chain was recovered during a study of blood T cell repertoires in COVID-19. Trimming shortened V by 5 bases and J by 4 bases, and 11 bases separated the two germline ends. The length of the CDR3 is 14 residues. Germline V gene data show CDR1 as LNHDA and CDR2 as SQIVND (reference sequence). The protocol was immunoSEQ multiplex PCR, while the TCRdb copy is restricted to in-frame clones and leaves out a portion. This sample carries around 130,000 clones, around 83% of them seen once, and the ten largest clones take roughly 17%. This clone was picked up a small number of times. The rearrangement joins TRBV19 to TRBJ2-2, with D possibly matching TRBD1 (6 bases). This receptor was obtained from a woman aged 50 to 60 with acute or convalescent COVID-19. What was sequenced was peripheral blood. CDR3 in amino acids: CASSLGARTGELFF. DNA for the CDR3: TGTGCCAGTAGTTTGGGGGCTCGCACCGGGGAGCTGTTTTTT.